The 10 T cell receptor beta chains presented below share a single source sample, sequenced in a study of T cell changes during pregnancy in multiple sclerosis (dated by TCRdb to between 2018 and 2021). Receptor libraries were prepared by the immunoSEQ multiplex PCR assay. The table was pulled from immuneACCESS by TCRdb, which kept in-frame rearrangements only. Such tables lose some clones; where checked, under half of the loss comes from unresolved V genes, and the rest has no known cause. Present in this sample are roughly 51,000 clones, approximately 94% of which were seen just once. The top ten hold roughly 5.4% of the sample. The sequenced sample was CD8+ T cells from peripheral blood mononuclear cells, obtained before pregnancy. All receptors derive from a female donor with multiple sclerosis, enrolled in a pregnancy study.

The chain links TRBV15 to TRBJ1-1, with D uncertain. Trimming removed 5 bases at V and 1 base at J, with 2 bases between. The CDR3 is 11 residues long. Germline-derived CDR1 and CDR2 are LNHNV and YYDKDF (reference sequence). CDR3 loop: CATSQNTEAFF. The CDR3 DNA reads TGTGCCACCAGCCAGAACACTGAAGCTTTCTTT.

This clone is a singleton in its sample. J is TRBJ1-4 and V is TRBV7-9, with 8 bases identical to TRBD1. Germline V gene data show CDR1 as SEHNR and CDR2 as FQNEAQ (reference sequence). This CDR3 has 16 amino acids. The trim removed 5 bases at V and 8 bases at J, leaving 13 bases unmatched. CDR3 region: CASSAIGQGAGEKLFF. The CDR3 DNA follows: TGTGCCAGCAGCGCCATAGGACAGGGCGCGGGAGAAAAACTGTTTTTT.

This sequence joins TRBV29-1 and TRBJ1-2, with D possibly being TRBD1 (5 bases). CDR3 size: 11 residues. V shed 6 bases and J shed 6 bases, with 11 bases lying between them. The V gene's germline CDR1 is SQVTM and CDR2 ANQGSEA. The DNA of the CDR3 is TGCAGCGTGGACACGGCAGATGGCTACACCTTC. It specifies CSVDTADGYTF.

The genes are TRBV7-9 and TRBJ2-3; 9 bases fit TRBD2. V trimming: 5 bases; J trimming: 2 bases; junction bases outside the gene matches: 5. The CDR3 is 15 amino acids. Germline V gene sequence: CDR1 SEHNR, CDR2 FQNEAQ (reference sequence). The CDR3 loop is CASSLGLAVTDTQYF. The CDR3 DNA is TGTGCCAGCAGCCTGGGACTAGCAGTCACAGATACGCAGTATTTT.

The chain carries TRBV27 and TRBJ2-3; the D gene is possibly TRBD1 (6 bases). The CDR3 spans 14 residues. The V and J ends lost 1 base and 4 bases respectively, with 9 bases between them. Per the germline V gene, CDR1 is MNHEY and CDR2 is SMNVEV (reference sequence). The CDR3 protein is CASSLYRASDTQYF. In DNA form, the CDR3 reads TGTGCCAGCAGTTTATACAGGGCCTCAGATACGCAGTATTTT.

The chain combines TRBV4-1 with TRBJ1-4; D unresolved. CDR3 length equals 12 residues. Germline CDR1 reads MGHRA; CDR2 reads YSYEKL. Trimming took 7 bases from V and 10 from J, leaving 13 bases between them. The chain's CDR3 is CASISAAAKLFF. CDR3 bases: TGCGCCAGCATCTCGGCGGCAGCAAAACTGTTTTTT.

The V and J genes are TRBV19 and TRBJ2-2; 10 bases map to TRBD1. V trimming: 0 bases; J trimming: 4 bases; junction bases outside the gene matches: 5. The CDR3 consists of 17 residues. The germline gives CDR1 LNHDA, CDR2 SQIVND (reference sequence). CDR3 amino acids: CASSIEGTGVSTGELFF. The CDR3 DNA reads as TGTGCCAGTAGTATAGAGGGGACAGGGGTGAGCACCGGGGAGCTGTTTTTT. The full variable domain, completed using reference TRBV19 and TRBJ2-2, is DGGITQSPKYLFRKEGQNVTLSCEQNLNHDAMYWYRQDPGQGLRLIYYSQIVNDFQKGDIAEGYSVSREKKESFPLTVTSAQKNPTAFYLCASSIEGTGVSTGELFFGEGSRLTVL.

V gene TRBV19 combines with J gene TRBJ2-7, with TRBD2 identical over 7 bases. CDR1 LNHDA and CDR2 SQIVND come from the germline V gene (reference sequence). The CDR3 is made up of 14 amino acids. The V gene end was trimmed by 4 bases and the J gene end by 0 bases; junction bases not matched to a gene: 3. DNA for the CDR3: TGTGCCAGTAGTACGGGCGGGAGCTCCTACGAGCAGTACTTC. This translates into CASSTGGSSYEQYF.

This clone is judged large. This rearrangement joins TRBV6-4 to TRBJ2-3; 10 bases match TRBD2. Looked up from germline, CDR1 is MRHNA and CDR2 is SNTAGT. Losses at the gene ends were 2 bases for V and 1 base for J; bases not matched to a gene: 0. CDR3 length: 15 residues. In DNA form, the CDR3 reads TGTGCCAGCAGTGACGGGACTAGCGGCACAGATACGCAGTATTTT. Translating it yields CASSDGTSGTDTQYF.

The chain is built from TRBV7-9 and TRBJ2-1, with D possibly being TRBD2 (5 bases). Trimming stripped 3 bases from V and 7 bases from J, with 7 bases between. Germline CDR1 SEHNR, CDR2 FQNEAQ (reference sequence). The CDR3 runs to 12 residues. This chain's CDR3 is CASSFGINEQFF. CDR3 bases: TGTGCCAGCAGCTTCGGGATTAATGAGCAGTTCTTC.